The text below deals with one T cell receptor (beta chain). Its antigen is currently unknown. The data are from a study of shared clonotypes between healthy human individuals. Findings of the study overall: Sharing of clonotypes among donors was expected to vary with sequencing depth. Several donors showed sharing of about 4.6% of naive CD4 clonotypes.

Repertoires were generated with immunoSEQ multiplex PCR, while TCRdb's copy carries only in-frame clones and drops some. The table has roughly 2,300,000 clones, just under 95% seen once. Germline CDR1 SEHNR, CDR2 FQNEAQ (reference sequence). The CDR3 is 16 amino acids. Between the trimmed V and J ends, which lost 1 base and 0 bases, there was a span of 13 bases. The sample consisted of naive CD4+ T cells from PBMCs. Subset denoted: CD45RA+ positively selected. The chain recombines TRBV7-9 with TRBJ2-7; maybe TRBD1 (5 bases). The receptor was derived from a man between 18 and 29 years old in good health. Some clones in this sample may be carry-over from other donors' samples. CDR3 sequence reads: CASSLDIWGSSYEQYF. The CDR3 DNA sequence: TGTGCCAGCAGCTTAGATATTTGGGGCAGCTCCTACGAGCAGTACTTC.